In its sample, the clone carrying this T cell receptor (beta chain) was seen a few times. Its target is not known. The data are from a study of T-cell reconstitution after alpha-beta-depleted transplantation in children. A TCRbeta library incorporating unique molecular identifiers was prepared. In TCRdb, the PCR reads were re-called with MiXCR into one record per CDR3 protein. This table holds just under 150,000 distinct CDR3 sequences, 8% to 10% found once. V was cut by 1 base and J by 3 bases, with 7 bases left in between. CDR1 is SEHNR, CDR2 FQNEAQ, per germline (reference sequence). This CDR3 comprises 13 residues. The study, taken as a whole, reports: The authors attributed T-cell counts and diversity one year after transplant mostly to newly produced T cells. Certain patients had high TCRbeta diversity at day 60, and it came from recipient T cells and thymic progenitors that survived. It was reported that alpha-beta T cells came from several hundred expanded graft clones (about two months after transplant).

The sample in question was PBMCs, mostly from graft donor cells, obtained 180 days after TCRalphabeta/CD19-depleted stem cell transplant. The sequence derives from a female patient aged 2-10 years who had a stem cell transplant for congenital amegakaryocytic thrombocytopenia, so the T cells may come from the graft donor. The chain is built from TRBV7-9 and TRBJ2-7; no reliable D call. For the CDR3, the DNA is TGTGCCAGCAGCTTAGATCCCAACTACGAGCAGTACTTC. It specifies CASSLDPNYEQYF.